The following is a T cell receptor (beta chain) sequence with its context. This record comes from a study of blood T cell repertoires in COVID-19. Overall study context: Researchers got acute and convalescent COVID-19 samples from the United States, Italy and Spain. T cells, B-cell-depleted T cells, or PBMCs provided the cDNA or gDNA that served as material.

Authors' methods: Amplification from reference gene primers served as the basis for estimated nucleated cell counts. TCRdb keeps only in-frame clones here, not all; method: immunoSEQ multiplex PCR. That table furnishes V, J and clone size, whereas the DNA furnished D and trimming. The table lists about 90,000 clones, 75% to 90% of them singletons. V lost 4 bases to trimming and J lost 0 bases, with 14 bases between them. In germline, CDR1 is SGHNT, CDR2 YYREEE (reference sequence). There are 15 residues in the CDR3. The TCR comes from a human donor in a cohort sampled during active COVID-19. The sequenced sample consisted of peripheral blood. The chain links TRBV5-4 to TRBJ2-7, with TRBD1 as a possible D gene (5 bases). CDR3 loop: CASSPRQGTSYEQYF. The CDR3 coding sequence is TGTGCCAGCAGCCCCAGGCAGGGAACCTCCTACGAGCAGTACTTC.